Detailed here is one TCR beta chain. Original methodology: By means of reference gene primer amplification, nucleated cell counts were estimated. The method was immunoSEQ multiplex PCR; TCRdb's version includes in-frame clones alone and lacks a portion of them. D and trimming were read from the DNA, whereas the V and J calls and clone size are those reported in that table. The sample holds about 110,000 clones, around 84% seen once. The data belong to a study of blood T cell repertoires in COVID-19. Study in general: Donors in the United States, Italy and Spain gave samples during acute or convalescent COVID-19. From T cells, B-cell-depleted T cells, or PBMCs came the material, which was cDNA or gDNA.

The CDR3 sequence is 14 residues long. Per the germline V gene, CDR1 is LGHNT and CDR2 is FRNRAP. V was trimmed by 5 bases and J by 1 base, leaving 10 bases between them. J is TRBJ2-3 and V is TRBV12-5; D is perhaps TRBD2 (6 bases). The sample consisted of peripheral blood. The sequence was obtained from a human donor in a cohort sampled during active COVID-19. For the CDR3, the DNA is TGTGCTAGTGGTCCGGAGGGAGGCACAGATACGCAGTATTTT. It translates to CASGPEGGTDTQYF.